One sample yielded the 24 T cell receptor beta chains listed below, sequenced in a study of blood T cell repertoires in COVID-19. The repertoire was sequenced with immunoSEQ multiplex PCR; TCRdb's copy has only in-frame clones and lacks some. In the table there are 35,000 to 45,000 clones, 85% of which are singletons. Source material: peripheral blood. These receptors all stem from a human donor in a cohort sampled during active COVID-19.

CDR3: CASSLAASGGFADEQFF. The CDR3 DNA reads TGCGCCAGCAGCTTGGCAGCTAGCGGGGGGTTCGCCGACGAGCAGTTCTTC. The chain links TRBV5-1 to TRBJ2-1; 11 nucleotides agree with TRBD2. J gave up 10 bases and V 0 bases, and 12 bases lay outside the gene matches. CDR1 is SGHRS, CDR2 YFSETQ, per germline. The CDR3 loop spans 17 amino acids.

This rearrangement joins TRBV23-1 to TRBJ2-3; 8 bases fit TRBD1. Being an ORF, TRBV23-1 has a function that is uncertain. J gave up 2 bases and V 4 bases, and 11 bases lay outside the gene matches. The CDR3 runs 17 residues. The CDR3 region is CASSLPFRQGFTDTQYF. CDR3 DNA: TGCGCCAGCAGTCTCCCGTTCAGACAGGGGTTCACAGATACGCAGTATTTT.

The genes are TRBV13 and TRBJ1-5; tentative D call: TRBD1 (5 bases). This CDR3 has 14 residues. CDR1 and CDR2 (germline): PRHDT, FYEKMQ (reference sequence). Trimming cost V 5 bases and J 5 bases, with 13 bases left between them. For the CDR3, the DNA is TGTGCCAGCAGCCTCCTTGGGGCCGATCAGCCCCAGCATTTT. Translation gives CASSLLGADQPQHF.

The gene calls are TRBV3-1 (or the pseudogene TRBV3-2) and TRBJ1-2, with D unclear. V gave up 0 bases and J gave up 4 bases, with 9 bases separating them. CDR1 is LGHDT, CDR2 YNNKEL, per germline (reference sequence). The CDR3 spans 14 residues. CDR3 protein: CASSQDAGTYGYTF. The CDR3 DNA is TGTGCCAGCAGCCAAGATGCAGGAACCTATGGCTACACCTTC.

CDR3 nucleotide sequence: TGTGCCAGCAGCCCGAGGACAGGGGACAAATATGGCTACACCTTC. Its translation is CASSPRTGDKYGYTF. This chain connects TRBV7-8 to TRBJ1-2, with 9 bases lining up with TRBD1. The trim removed 5 bases at V and 5 bases at J, leaving 9 bases unmatched. This CDR3 region has 15 residues. CDR1 is SGHVS, CDR2 FQNEAQ, per germline.

This rearrangement joins TRBV6-2 or TRBV6-3 to TRBJ2-1, with 7 bases lining up with TRBD1. The CDR3 totals 16 residues. Trimming cost V 5 bases and J 2 bases; bases outside gene matches: 9. Germline V CDR1 and CDR2: MNHEY, SVGEGT. The CDR3 sequence is CASSVYGTVTYNEQFF. Written as DNA, the CDR3 is TGTGCCAGCAGTGTATACGGGACAGTAACCTACAATGAGCAGTTCTTC.

The rearrangement uses TRBV5-4 and TRBJ2-2, with TRBD1 identical over 7 bases. This CDR3 comprises 15 residues. CDR1 is SGHNT and CDR2 is YYREEE in the germline V gene (reference sequence). J lost 1 base, V lost 4 bases, and 4 bases had no gene match. The CDR3 region is CASSPRTGNTGELFF. The CDR3 DNA reads TGTGCCAGCAGCCCGAGGACAGGGAACACCGGGGAGCTGTTTTTT.

J is TRBJ2-2 and V is TRBV21-1; the table's D call of TRBD1 was not tested on the DNA. TRBV21-1 is shown as a pseudogene. This CDR3 has 13 residues. The CDR3 reads CASQDREHRGAVF. For the CDR3, the DNA is TGTGCCAGTCAGGACAGGGAACACCGGGGAGCTGTTTTT.

The CDR3 region is CAISEGASGGAGTQYF. The CDR3 bases are TGTGCCATCAGTGAAGGGGCTAGCGGGGGGGCTGGAACGCAGTATTTT. This chain connects TRBV10-3 to TRBJ2-3; 12 positions agree with TRBD2. CDR3 length: 16 residues. Germline V lookup: CDR1 ENHRY, CDR2 SYGVKD. Unmatched junction bases numbered 10, after V lost 3 bases and J lost 9 bases.

V gene TRBV10-2 combines with J gene TRBJ2-2, with D unresolved. The germline V and J ends were trimmed by 2 bases and 2 bases, with 15 bases remaining between them. The CDR3 loop spans 17 amino acids. Germline values: CDR1 WSHSY, CDR2 SAAADI. The CDR3 region has the DNA TGCGCCAGCAGTGAGGCCCGTGGTGGCCCAAACACCGGGGAGCTGTTTTTT. Translation: CASSEARGGPNTGELFF.

The chain links TRBV18 to TRBJ1-1, with a possible D match to TRBD1 (6 bases). The CDR3 totals 16 residues. V lost 3 bases, J lost 0 bases, and 14 bases lay in between. CDR1 KGHSH and CDR2 LQKENI come from the germline V gene. The CDR3 coding sequence is TGTGCCAGCTCACCGCTAAGGCAGGGGATGAACACTGAAGCTTTCTTT. It codes for CASSPLRQGMNTEAFF.

This clone has a single count. The J gene is TRBJ2-3, the V gene TRBV28; 9 bases map to TRBD2. This CDR3 is built from 15 residues. Germline V gives CDR1 MDHEN, CDR2 SYDVKM. V was pared by 3 bases and J by 3 bases, with 4 bases of the junction left unmatched. The CDR3 nucleotides read TGTGCCAGCAGTTTCGCGGGGGGGAGGACAGATACGCAGTATTTT. This translates into CASSFAGGRTDTQYF.

The genes are TRBV24-1 and TRBJ2-5, with D perhaps TRBD1 (6 bases). CDR3 size: 14 residues. The germline V gene encodes CDR1 KGHDR and CDR2 SFDVKD. V lost 3 bases to trimming and J lost 3 bases, with 10 bases between them. The chain's CDR3 is CATSDARQEETQYF. The DNA of the CDR3 is TGTGCCACCAGTGATGCGAGACAGGAAGAGACCCAGTACTTC.

The CDR3 sequence: CASSQDGSGAETQYF. The CDR3 DNA reads as TGCGCCAGCAGCCAAGATGGCAGCGGGGCTGAGACCCAGTACTTC. V and J are TRBV4-3 and TRBJ2-5, with 7 bases fitting TRBD2. Germline CDR1 reads LGHNA; CDR2 reads YSLEER. CDR3 length: 15 amino acids. Losses at the gene ends were 0 bases for V and 5 bases for J; bases not matched to a gene: 6.

The gene calls are TRBV12-3 or TRBV12-4 and TRBJ1-2; no firm D call. Trimming pared 7 bases from V and 5 bases from J, leaving 11 bases between. CDR3 size: 12 residues. CDR3 in DNA: TGTGCCAGCACCATGCGGGGTTATGGCTACACCTTC. Translation: CASTMRGYGYTF.

This chain uses TRBV7-2 with TRBJ2-1; 10 positions agree with TRBD2. The CDR3 covers 15 residues. V dropped 5 bases and J dropped 4; count of bases not matched to a gene: 5. The germline gives CDR1 SGHTA, CDR2 FQGNSA. CDR3 coding DNA: TGTGCCAGCAGCCTCCTAGCGGGGGTATACAATGAGCAGTTCTTC. It specifies CASSLLAGVYNEQFF.

The V and J genes are TRBV6-8 and TRBJ2-7, with 10 positions matching TRBD2. CDR3 length: 15 amino acids. Germline assignment: CDR1 MNHGY and CDR2 SAAAGT. J gave up 2 bases and V 0 bases, and 1 base lay outside the gene matches. CDR3: CASSYSSGGTYEQYF. The CDR3 coding sequence is TGTGCCAGCAGTTACTCTAGCGGGGGGACCTACGAGCAGTACTTC.

J is TRBJ1-2 and V is TRBV4-3; the D gene is possibly TRBD1 (6 bases). This CDR3 comprises 15 residues. The V gene's germline CDR1 is LGHNA and CDR2 YSLEER. Trimming stripped 4 bases from V and 4 bases from J, with 16 bases between. Here the CDR3 reads CASSRKTGTSYGYTF. The CDR3 DNA is TGCGCCAGCAGCCGCAAAACCGGGACAAGCTATGGCTACACCTTC.

The chain links TRBV27 to TRBJ2-1; 10 bases agree with TRBD2. The CDR3 consists of 15 residues. The V gene's germline CDR1 is MNHEY and CDR2 SMNVEV (reference sequence). With V trimmed by 3 bases and J by 7 bases, 6 bases remained unmatched. The CDR3 DNA follows: TGTGCCAGCAGTTTTACGAGCGGGGGGGCGAATGAGCAGTTCTTC. Its protein is CASSFTSGGANEQFF.

The chain combines TRBV2 with TRBJ2-2; 8 bases map to TRBD2. The V gene's germline CDR1 is SNHLY and CDR2 FYNNEI. V dropped 5 bases and J dropped 1; count of bases not matched to a gene: 6. The CDR3 spans 16 residues. CDR3 loop: CASSSGSRVNTGELFF. In DNA form, the CDR3 reads TGTGCCAGCAGTAGCGGGAGCAGGGTGAACACCGGGGAGCTGTTTTTT. Using reference TRBV2 and TRBJ2-2 for the parts outside the CDR3, the full variable domain is EPEVTQTPSHQVTQMGQEVILRCVPISNHLYFYWYRQILGQKVEFLVSFYNNEISEKSEIFDDQFSVERPDGSNFTLKIRSTKLEDSAMYFCASSSGSRVNTGELFFGEGSRLTVL.

This clone was detected only once. The gene calls are TRBV5-4 and TRBJ2-7; TRBD1 matches at 8 bases. This CDR3 contains 14 residues. The J segment lost 2 bases and the V segment lost 4 bases, leaving 5 bases of the junction unmatched. Germline CDR1 reads SGHNT; CDR2 reads YYREEE (reference sequence). This CDR3 is CASSADRGPYEQYF. The CDR3 DNA follows: TGTGCCAGCAGCGCTGACAGGGGACCCTACGAGCAGTACTTC.

The chain is built from TRBV6-5 and TRBJ2-5; 9 nucleotides align to TRBD2. V trimming: 7 bases; J trimming: 5 bases; junction bases outside the gene matches: 11. Germline V gene sequence: CDR1 MNHEY, CDR2 SVGAGI. This CDR3 is 15 amino acids long. The CDR3 sequence: CASTPPRGGGETQYF. The CDR3 DNA sequence: TGTGCCAGCACCCCCCCGCGGGGGGGCGGGGAGACCCAGTACTTC.

This clone appeared once. The J gene is TRBJ1-5, the V gene TRBV6-5, with D perhaps matching TRBD1 (6 bases). Trimming removed 10 bases from V and 4 bases from J, with 17 bases in between. There are 14 residues in the CDR3. The germline V gene has CDR1 MNHEY and CDR2 SVGAGI. The CDR3 loop reads CATKSGTTNQPQHF. Written as DNA, the CDR3 is TGTGCCACCAAATCCGGGACAACGAATCAGCCCCAGCATTTT.

The chain has TRBV15 and TRBJ1-5; TRBD1 might be the D (6 bases). CDR3 size: 13 residues. The V end was cut by 6 bases, the J end by 5 bases, with 11 bases between. The germline V gene has CDR1 LNHNV and CDR2 YYDKDF (reference sequence). In DNA, the CDR3 is TGTGCCACCAGTGAGGGGGTGGATCAGCCCCAGCATTTT. Residues: CATSEGVDQPQHF. The full variable domain, its missing parts supplied by reference TRBV15 and TRBJ1-5, is DAMVIQNPRYQVTQFGKPVTLSCSQTLNHNVMYWYQQKSSQAPKLLFHYYDKDFNNEADTPDNFQSRRPNTSFCFLDIRSPGLGDTAMYLCATSEGVDQPQHFGDGTRLSIL.